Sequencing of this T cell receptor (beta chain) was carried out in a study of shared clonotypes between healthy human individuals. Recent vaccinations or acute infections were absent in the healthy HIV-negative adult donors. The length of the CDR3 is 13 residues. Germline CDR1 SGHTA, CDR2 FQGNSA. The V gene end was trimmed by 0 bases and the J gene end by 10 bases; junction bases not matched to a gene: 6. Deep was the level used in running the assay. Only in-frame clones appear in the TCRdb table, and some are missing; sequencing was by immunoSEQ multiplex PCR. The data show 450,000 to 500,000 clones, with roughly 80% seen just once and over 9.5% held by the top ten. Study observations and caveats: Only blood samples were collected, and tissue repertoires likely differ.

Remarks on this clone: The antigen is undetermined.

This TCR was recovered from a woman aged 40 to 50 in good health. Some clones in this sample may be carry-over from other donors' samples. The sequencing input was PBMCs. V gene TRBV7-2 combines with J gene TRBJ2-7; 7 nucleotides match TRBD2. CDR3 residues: CASSLAGTNKQYF. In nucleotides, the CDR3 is TGTGCCAGCAGCTTAGCTGGGACTAACAAACAGTACTTC.